The clone carrying this T cell receptor beta chain was seen just once. Its cognate antigen is unknown. This entry belongs to a study of T cell repertoires in ileal Crohn's disease. TCRdb keeps only in-frame clones here, not all; method: immunoSEQ multiplex PCR. Of approximately 15,000 clones in the sample, 76% were seen once. The length of the CDR3 is 15 residues. V was clipped by 5 bases and J by 5 bases; unmatched bases: 9. Per germline, CDR1 SGHVS and CDR2 FNYEAQ. Noted time point: inflamed ileum from the surgical specimen. Study-level points and caveats: Endoscopic recurrence occurred in every patient whose clonality exceeded 26.8%.

This TCR came from an adult with Crohn's disease. This chain connects TRBV7-6 to TRBJ2-5; TRBD2 aligns across 9 bases. The specimen sequenced was ileal tissue. CDR3 amino acids: CASSPGLAFTETQYF. CDR3 bases: TGTGCCAGCAGCCCGGGACTAGCCTTCACGGAGACCCAGTACTTC.